Listed below are T cell receptor beta chains from one sample, sequenced in a study of blood T cell repertoires in COVID-19. Profiling relied on immunoSEQ multiplex PCR, and the TCRdb table lists in-frame clones only, not all of them. The sample holds 150,000 to 200,000 clones, over 75% seen once. Sequencing input: peripheral blood. These receptors were taken from a human donor in a cohort sampled during active COVID-19. Each CDR3 is given with its conserved first and last residue. Each record gives: clone size, J gene, D gene, V gene, CDR3 protein, CDR3 DNA. A D gene is named only where the DNA matches it firmly. Clone size is not always given. Where it is, it says once, few, many or a class for expanded clones.

abundance: few; j_gene: TRBJ1-2; d_gene: .; v_gene: TRBV6-5; CDR3aa: CASRRGDYGYTF; CDR3nt: TGTGCCAGCCGGAGGGGCGACTATGGCTACACCTTC
abundance: .; j_gene: TRBJ2-3; d_gene: TRBD2; v_gene: TRBV7-6; CDR3aa: CASSRLAGAPDTQYF; CDR3nt: TGTGCCAGCAGCCGACTAGCGGGGGCCCCAGATACGCAGTATTTT
abundance: few; j_gene: TRBJ1-5; d_gene: .; v_gene: TRBV30; CDR3aa: CAWSRDSNQPQHF; CDR3nt: TGTGCCTGGAGCCGGGATAGCAATCAGCCCCAGCATTTT
abundance: .; j_gene: TRBJ1-6; d_gene: .; v_gene: TRBV18; CDR3aa: CASSLKTENSPLHF; CDR3nt: TGTGCCAGCTCACTAAAAACAGAGAATTCACCCCTCCACTTT
abundance: .; j_gene: TRBJ2-5; d_gene: .; v_gene: TRBV10-1; CDR3aa: CATQRDLQETQYF; CDR3nt: TGCGCCACTCAGAGGGACTTGCAAGAGACCCAGTACTTC
abundance: .; j_gene: TRBJ2-2; d_gene: .; v_gene: TRBV27; CDR3aa: CASSSWGAGELFF; CDR3nt: TGTGCCAGCAGTTCGTGGGGGGCCGGGGAGCTGTTTTTT
abundance: .; j_gene: TRBJ2-3; d_gene: TRBD1; v_gene: TRBV6-5; CDR3aa: CASSKPGGRTDTQYF; CDR3nt: TGTGCCAGCAGTAAACCAGGGGGACGTACAGATACGCAGTATTTT
abundance: .; j_gene: TRBJ2-7; d_gene: .; v_gene: TRBV11-2; CDR3aa: CASSQAYEQYF; CDR3nt: TGTGCCAGCAGCCAGGCCTACGAGCAGTACTTC
abundance: .; j_gene: TRBJ1-1; d_gene: .; v_gene: TRBV5-4; CDR3aa: CASSLRAEAFF; CDR3nt: TGTGCCAGCAGCTTGCGGGCTGAAGCTTTCTTT
abundance: .; j_gene: TRBJ1-2; d_gene: .; v_gene: TRBV4-1; CDR3aa: CASSQDWEPRLYGYTF; CDR3nt: TGCGCCAGCAGCCAAGATTGGGAGCCAAGACTCTATGGCTACACCTTC
abundance: .; j_gene: TRBJ2-7; d_gene: TRBD2; v_gene: TRBV27; CDR3aa: CASQLRTAGGREQYF; CDR3nt: TGTGCCAGCCAACTCCGGACGGCGGGAGGCCGCGAGCAGTACTTC
abundance: .; j_gene: TRBJ1-3; d_gene: .; v_gene: TRBV6-5; CDR3aa: CASSYSQGTGNTIYF; CDR3nt: TGTGCCAGCAGTTACTCGCAGGGGACGGGAAACACCATATATTTT
abundance: once; j_gene: TRBJ2-2; d_gene: .; v_gene: TRBV7-2; CDR3aa: CASSLWGGAGGTGELFF; CDR3nt: TGTGCCAGCAGCTTATGGGGGGGGGCAGGAGGGACCGGGGAGCTGTTTTTT
abundance: .; j_gene: TRBJ2-7; d_gene: TRBD2; v_gene: TRBV12-5; CDR3aa: CASGLAGTSGSYEQYF; CDR3nt: TGTGCTAGTGGTTTGGCCGGGACTAGCGGGAGCTACGAGCAGTACTTC
abundance: .; j_gene: TRBJ2-1; d_gene: TRBD1; v_gene: TRBV5-8; CDR3aa: CASIRTGGVYNEQFF; CDR3nt: TGTGCCAGCATCAGGACAGGGGGCGTCTACAATGAGCAGTTCTTC
abundance: few; j_gene: TRBJ1-5; d_gene: TRBD1; v_gene: TRBV6-5; CDR3aa: CASSRGLVDGQPQHF; CDR3nt: TGTGCCAGCAGCAGGGGGCTGGTTGATGGTCAGCCCCAGCATTTT
abundance: .; j_gene: TRBJ1-4; d_gene: TRBD1; v_gene: TRBV9; CDR3aa: CASTIRGGQGLLAGLGEKLFF; CDR3nt: TGTGCCAGCACCATAAGGGGGGGACAGGGGTTACTCGCAGGGCTGGGTGAAAAACTGTTTTTT
abundance: once; j_gene: TRBJ1-4; d_gene: TRBD1; v_gene: TRBV12-5; CDR3aa: CASGFGTGDHRGEKLFF; CDR3nt: TGTGCTAGTGGTTTCGGGACAGGGGACCACCGGGGGGAAAAACTGTTTTTT
abundance: .; j_gene: TRBJ2-1; d_gene: TRBD2; v_gene: TRBV15; CDR3aa: CATSVGLAGASSYNEQFF; CDR3nt: TGTGCCACCAGCGTTGGACTAGCGGGGGCCAGCTCCTACAATGAGCAGTTCTTC
abundance: .; j_gene: TRBJ1-1; d_gene: .; v_gene: TRBV29-1; CDR3aa: CSAVKSSGATEAFF; CDR3nt: TGCAGCGCCGTAAAGTCATCAGGGGCGACTGAAGCTTTCTTT
abundance: .; j_gene: TRBJ2-7; d_gene: .; v_gene: TRBV4-1; CDR3aa: CASSPIDSQLEQYF; CDR3nt: TGCGCCAGCAGCCCCATTGACAGTCAACTCGAGCAGTACTTC
abundance: .; j_gene: TRBJ1-2; d_gene: .; v_gene: TRBV5-4; CDR3aa: CASTWGGSTGYGYTF; CDR3nt: TGTGCCAGCACCTGGGGAGGGAGCACGGGCTATGGCTACACCTTC
abundance: .; j_gene: TRBJ2-7; d_gene: TRBD1; v_gene: TRBV14; CDR3aa: CASSLRGGGYEQYF; CDR3nt: TGTGCCAGCAGCCTGAGAGGGGGCGGATACGAGCAGTACTTC